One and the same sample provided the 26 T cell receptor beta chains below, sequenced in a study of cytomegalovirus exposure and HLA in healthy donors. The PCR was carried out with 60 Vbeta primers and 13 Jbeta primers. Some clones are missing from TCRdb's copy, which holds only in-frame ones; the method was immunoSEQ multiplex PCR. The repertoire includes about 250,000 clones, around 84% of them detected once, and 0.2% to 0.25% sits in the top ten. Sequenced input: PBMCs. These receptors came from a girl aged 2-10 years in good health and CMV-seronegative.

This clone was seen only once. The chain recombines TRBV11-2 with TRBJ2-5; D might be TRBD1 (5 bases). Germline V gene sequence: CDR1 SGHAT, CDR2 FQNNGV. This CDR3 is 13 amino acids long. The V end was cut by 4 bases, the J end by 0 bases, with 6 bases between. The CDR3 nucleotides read TGTGCCAGCAGCTGGGGCCACCAAGAGACCCAGTACTTC. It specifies CASSWGHQETQYF.

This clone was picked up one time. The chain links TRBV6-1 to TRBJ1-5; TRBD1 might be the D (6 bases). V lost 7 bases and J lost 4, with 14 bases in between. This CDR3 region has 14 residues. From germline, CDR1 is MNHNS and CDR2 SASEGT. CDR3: CASIRQALNQPQHF. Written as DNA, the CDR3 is TGTGCCAGCATTCGACAGGCGCTTAATCAGCCCCAGCATTTT.

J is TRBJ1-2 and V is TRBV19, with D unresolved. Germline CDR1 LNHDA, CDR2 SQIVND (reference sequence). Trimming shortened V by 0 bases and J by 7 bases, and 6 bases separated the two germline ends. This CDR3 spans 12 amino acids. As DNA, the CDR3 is TGTGCCAGTAGTATAGACTTTCGTGGCTACACCTTC. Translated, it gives CASSIDFRGYTF.

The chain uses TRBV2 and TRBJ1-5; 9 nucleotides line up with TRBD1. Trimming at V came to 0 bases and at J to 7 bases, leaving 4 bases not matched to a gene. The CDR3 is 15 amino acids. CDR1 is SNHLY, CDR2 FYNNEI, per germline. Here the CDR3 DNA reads TGTGCCAGCAGTGAAGCGGGACAGGGAGGGCAGCCCCAGCATTTT. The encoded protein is CASSEAGQGGQPQHF.

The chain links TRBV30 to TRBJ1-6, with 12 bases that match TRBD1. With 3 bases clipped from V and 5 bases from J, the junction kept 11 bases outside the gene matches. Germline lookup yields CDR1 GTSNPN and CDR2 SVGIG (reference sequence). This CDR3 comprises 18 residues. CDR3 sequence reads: CAWRSGQGAFLDNSPLHF. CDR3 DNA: TGTGCCTGGAGGTCGGGACAGGGGGCTTTCTTGGATAATTCACCCCTCCACTTT.

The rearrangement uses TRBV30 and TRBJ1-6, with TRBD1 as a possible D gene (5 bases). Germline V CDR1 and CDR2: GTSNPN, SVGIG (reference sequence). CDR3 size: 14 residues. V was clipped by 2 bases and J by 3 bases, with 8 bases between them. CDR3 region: CAWSSQVYNSPLHF. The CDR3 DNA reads TGTGCCTGGAGTTCACAGGTCTATAATTCACCCCTCCACTTT.

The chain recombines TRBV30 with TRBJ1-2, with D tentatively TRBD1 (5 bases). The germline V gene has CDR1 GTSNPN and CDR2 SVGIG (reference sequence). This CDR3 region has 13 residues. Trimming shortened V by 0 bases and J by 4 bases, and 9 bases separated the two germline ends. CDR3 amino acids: CAWSVRGAYGYTF. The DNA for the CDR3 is TGTGCCTGGAGTGTACGCGGGGCCTATGGCTACACCTTC.

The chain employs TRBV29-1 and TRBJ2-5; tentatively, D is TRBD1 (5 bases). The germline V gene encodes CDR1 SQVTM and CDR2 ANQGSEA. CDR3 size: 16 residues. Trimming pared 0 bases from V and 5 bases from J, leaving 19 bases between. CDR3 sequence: CSVEDPRQGIGETQYF. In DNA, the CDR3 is TGCAGCGTTGAAGATCCCCGCCAGGGCATAGGGGAGACCCAGTACTTC.

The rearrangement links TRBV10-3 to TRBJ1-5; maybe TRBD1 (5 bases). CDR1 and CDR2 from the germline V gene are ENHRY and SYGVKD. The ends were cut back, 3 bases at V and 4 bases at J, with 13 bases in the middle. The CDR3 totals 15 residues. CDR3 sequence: CAISEGREKNQPQHF. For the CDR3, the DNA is TGTGCCATCAGTGAAGGCAGGGAAAAAAATCAGCCCCAGCATTTT.

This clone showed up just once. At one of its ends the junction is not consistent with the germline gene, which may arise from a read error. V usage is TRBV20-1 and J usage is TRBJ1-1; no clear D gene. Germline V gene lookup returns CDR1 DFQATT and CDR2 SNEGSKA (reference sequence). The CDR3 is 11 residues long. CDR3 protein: CSVRELTEAFF. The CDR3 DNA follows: TGCAGTGTTAGAGAATTGACAGAAGCTTTCTTT.

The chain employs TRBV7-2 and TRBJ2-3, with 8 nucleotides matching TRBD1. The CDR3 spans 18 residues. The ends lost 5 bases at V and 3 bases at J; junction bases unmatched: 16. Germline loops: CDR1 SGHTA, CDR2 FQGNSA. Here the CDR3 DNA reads TGTGCCAGCAGCGCGGACAGGGTCGGGGCGTTTTGGACAGATACGCAGTATTTT. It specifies CASSADRVGAFWTDTQYF.

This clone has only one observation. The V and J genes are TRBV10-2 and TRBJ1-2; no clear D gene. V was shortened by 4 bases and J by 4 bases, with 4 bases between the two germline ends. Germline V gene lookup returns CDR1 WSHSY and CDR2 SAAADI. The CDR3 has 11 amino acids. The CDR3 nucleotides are TGCGCCAGCAGTGCAGGCTATGGCTACACCTTC. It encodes CASSAGYGYTF.

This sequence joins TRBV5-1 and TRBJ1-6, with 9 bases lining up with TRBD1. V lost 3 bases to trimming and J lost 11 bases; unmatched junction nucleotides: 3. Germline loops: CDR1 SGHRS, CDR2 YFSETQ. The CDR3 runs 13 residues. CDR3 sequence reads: CASSSDRGAPLHF. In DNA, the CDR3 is TGCGCCAGCAGCTCGGACAGGGGTGCACCCCTCCACTTT.

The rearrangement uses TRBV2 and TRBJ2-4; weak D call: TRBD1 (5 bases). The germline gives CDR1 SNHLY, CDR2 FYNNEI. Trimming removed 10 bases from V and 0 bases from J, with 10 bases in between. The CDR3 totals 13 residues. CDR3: CAIDSIAKNIQYF. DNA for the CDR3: TGTGCCATCGACAGCATAGCCAAAAACATTCAGTACTTC. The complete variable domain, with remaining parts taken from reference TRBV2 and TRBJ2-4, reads EPEVTQTPSHQVTQMGQEVILRCVPISNHLYFYWYRQILGQKVEFLVSFYNNEISEKSEIFDDQFSVERPDGSNFTLKIRSTKLEDSAMYFCAIDSIAKNIQYFGAGTRLSVL.

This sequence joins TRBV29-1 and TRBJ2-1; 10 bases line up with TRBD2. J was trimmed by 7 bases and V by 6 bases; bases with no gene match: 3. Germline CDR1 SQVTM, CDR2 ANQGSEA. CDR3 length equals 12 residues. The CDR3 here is CSVSGGANEQFF. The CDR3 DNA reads TGCAGCGTCAGCGGGGGGGCGAATGAGCAGTTCTTC.

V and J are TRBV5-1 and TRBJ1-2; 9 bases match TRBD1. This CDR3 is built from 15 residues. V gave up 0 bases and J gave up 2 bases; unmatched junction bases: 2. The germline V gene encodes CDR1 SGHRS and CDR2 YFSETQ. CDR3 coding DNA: TGCGCCAGCAGCTTGGCCGGACAGGGGAACTATGGCTACACCTTC. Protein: CASSLAGQGNYGYTF.

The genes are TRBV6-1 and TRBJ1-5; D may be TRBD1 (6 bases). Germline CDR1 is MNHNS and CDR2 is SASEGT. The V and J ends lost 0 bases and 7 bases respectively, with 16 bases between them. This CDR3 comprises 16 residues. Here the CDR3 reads CASSEAGGGVGQPQHF. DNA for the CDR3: TGTGCCAGCAGTGAAGCGGGAGGGGGGGTGGGACAGCCCCAGCATTTT.

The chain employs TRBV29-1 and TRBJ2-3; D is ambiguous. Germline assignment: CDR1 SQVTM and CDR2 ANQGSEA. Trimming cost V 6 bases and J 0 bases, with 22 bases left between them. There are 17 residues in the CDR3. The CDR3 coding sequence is TGCAGCGTCCGGCGCCAAGAAAGCGCAACTAGCACAGATACGCAGTATTTT. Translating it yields CSVRRQESATSTDTQYF.

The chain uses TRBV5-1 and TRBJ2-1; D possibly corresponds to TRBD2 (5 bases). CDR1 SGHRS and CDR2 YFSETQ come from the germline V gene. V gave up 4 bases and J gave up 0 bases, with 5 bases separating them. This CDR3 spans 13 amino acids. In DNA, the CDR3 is TGCGCCAGCAGCGGGAGCTCCTACAATGAGCAGTTCTTC. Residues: CASSGSSYNEQFF.

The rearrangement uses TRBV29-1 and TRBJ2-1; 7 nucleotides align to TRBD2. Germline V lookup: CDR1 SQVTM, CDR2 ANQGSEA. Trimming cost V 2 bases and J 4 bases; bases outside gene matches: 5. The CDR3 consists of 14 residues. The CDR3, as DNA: TGCAGCGTTGAAATTAGCGGGTTTTACAATGAGCAGTTCTTC. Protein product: CSVEISGFYNEQFF.

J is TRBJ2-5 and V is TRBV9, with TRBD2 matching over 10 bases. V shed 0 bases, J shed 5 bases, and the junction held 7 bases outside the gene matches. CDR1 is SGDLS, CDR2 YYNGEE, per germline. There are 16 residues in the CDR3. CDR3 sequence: CASSVAAGGKEETQYF. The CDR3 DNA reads TGTGCCAGCAGCGTAGCAGCGGGAGGGAAGGAGGAGACCCAGTACTTC.

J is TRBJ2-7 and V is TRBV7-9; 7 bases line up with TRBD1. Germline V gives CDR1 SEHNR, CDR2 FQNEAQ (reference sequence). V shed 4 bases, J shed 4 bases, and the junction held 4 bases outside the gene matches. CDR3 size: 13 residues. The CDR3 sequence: CASSSQGKYEQYF. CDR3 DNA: TGTGCCAGCAGCTCACAGGGGAAGTACGAGCAGTACTTC.

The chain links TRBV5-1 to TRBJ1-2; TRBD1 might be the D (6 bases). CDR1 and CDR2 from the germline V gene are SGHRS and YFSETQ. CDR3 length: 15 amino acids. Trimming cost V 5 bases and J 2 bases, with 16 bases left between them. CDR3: CASSYVGTPNYGYTF. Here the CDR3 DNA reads TGCGCCAGCAGTTACGTCGGGACACCCAACTATGGCTACACCTTC.

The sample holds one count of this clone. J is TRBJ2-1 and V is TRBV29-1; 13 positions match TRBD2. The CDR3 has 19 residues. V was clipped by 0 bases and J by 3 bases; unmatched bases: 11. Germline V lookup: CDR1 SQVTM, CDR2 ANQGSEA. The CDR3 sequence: CSVEDNKGTSGTVYNEQFF. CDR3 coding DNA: TGCAGCGTTGAAGACAATAAAGGGACTAGCGGGACCGTCTACAATGAGCAGTTCTTC.

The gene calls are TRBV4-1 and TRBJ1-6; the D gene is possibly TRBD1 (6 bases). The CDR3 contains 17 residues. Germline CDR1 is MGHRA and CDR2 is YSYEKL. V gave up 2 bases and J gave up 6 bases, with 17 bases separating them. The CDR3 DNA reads TGCGCCAGCAGCCAATTTCTCACGGACAGCCCTAATTCACCCCTCCACTTT. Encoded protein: CASSQFLTDSPNSPLHF.

The CDR3: CASRGAGAGELFF. DNA of the CDR3: TGCGCCAGCAGGGGGGCGGGGGCCGGGGAGCTGTTTTTT. V gene TRBV10-1 combines with J gene TRBJ2-2; D perhaps matches TRBD2 (7 bases). V was trimmed by 6 bases and J by 6 bases, leaving 11 bases between them. The CDR3 is 13 residues long. The germline gives CDR1 WNHNN, CDR2 SYGVQD (reference sequence).